Sequencing of this T cell receptor (beta chain) was carried out in a study of cytomegalovirus exposure and HLA in healthy donors. The study, taken as a whole, reports: Data from an earlier analysis indicated that most TCR beta V segments were productive either about 87% or about 30% of the time.

This CDR3 comprises 15 residues. The germline CDR1 and CDR2 sequences are ENHRY and SYGVKD. Trimming took 3 bases from V and 3 from J, leaving 12 bases between them. Turning to this clone: The antigen remains undetermined.

13 Jbeta primers and 60 Vbeta primers were used for the PCR. Some clones are missing from TCRdb's copy, which holds only in-frame ones; the method was immunoSEQ multiplex PCR. Here the sample spans tens of thousands of clones, around 68% being singletons. The receptor was derived from a woman in her thirties or forties in good health and CMV-seropositive. Material for sequencing was PBMCs. This chain uses TRBV10-3 with TRBJ2-1; possible D gene TRBD1, 5 bases. The CDR3 is CAISDTRGVYNEQFF. For the CDR3, the DNA is TGTGCCATCAGTGATACAAGGGGCGTCTACAATGAGCAGTTCTTC.